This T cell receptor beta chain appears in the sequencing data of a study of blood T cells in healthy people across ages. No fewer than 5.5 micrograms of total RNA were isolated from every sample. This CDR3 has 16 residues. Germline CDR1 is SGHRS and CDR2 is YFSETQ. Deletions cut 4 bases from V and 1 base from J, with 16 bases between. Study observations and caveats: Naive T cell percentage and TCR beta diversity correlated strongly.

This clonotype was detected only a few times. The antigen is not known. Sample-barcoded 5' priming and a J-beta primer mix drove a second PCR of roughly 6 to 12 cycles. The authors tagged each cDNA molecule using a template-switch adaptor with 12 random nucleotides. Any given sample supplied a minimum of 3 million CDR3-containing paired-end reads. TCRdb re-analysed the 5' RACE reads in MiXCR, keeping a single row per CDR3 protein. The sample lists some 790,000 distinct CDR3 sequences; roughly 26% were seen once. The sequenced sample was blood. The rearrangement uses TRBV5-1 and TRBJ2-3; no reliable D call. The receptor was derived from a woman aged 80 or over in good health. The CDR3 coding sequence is TGCGCCAGCAGCCCCGATCGGATGGCAGGCACAGATACGCAGTATTTT. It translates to CASSPDRMAGTDTQYF.